The T cell receptor (beta chain) described here comes from a study of cytomegalovirus exposure and HLA in healthy donors. Overall study findings and caveats: The availability of immune exposure information extended only to CMV serostatus. The later analysis indicated that the majority of CMV-associated TCR beta chains appeared HLA-restricted. A link between a missense DCLRE1C variant and TCR beta V- and J-gene trimming emerged from a later analysis. A later analysis reported that several of the most significant clusters appeared to be linked to common viral pathogens, among them Epstein-Barr virus.

With respect to this clone: Its cognate antigen is unknown. This CDR3 is also generated by other DNA sequences in the sample.

The CDR3 loop spans 12 amino acids. The V end lost 3 bases, the J end lost 0 bases, and 3 bases lay between the germline ends. The germline gives CDR1 PRHDT, CDR2 FYEKMQ (reference sequence). 60 Vbeta and 13 Jbeta primers were used in PCR. Data came from immunoSEQ multiplex PCR; TCRdb stores just in-frame clones and leaves some out. The sample has 200,000 to 250,000 clones, about 88% seen once. Sequencing used PBMCs. V usage is TRBV13 and J usage is TRBJ2-7; no firm D call. The origin of this receptor is a girl aged 2 to 10 in good health and CMV-seronegative. CDR3 nucleotide sequence: TGTGCCAGCAGCTTGAGCTCCTACGAGCAGTACTTC. Translating it yields CASSLSSYEQYF.